Below, 24 T cell receptor beta chains from the same sample are listed, as sequenced in a study of blood T cell repertoires in COVID-19. The assay was immunoSEQ multiplex PCR, and TCRdb's table has in-frame clones only and misses some. The repertoire consists of approximately 150,000 clones, with about 82% occurring once and the leading ten covering around 8.4%. Sequences were obtained from peripheral blood. The receptors shown here come from a woman of 80 years or more with COVID-19, enrolled during active disease.

The chain uses TRBV18 and TRBJ1-4; 9 bases match TRBD1. V lost 6 bases, J lost 8 bases, and 10 bases stayed unmatched. Germline CDR1 and CDR2: KGHSH and LQKENI. CDR3 size: 15 residues. CDR3 coding DNA: TGTGCCAGCTCGCCCGGGACAGGGCAGGAGGAAAAACTGTTTTTT. Translating gives CASSPGTGQEEKLFF.

This clone was observed a handful of times. The chain links TRBV2 to TRBJ1-6, with TRBD1 matching 10 bases. The germline gives CDR1 SNHLY, CDR2 FYNNEI. J lost 7 bases, V lost 1 base, and 1 base had no gene match. The CDR3 covers 15 residues. The DNA for the CDR3 is TGTGCCAGCAGTGAAGGGACAGGGGGAAATTCACCCCTCCACTTT. Its protein product is CASSEGTGGNSPLHF.

The J gene is TRBJ2-5, the V gene TRBV28; 8 positions match TRBD1. Germline V gives CDR1 MDHEN, CDR2 SYDVKM. The CDR3 has 13 amino acids. The junction had 5 bases not matched to a gene; V was cut back by 7 bases and J by 4 bases. This chain's CDR3 is CASIQGDGETQYF. As DNA, the CDR3 is TGTGCCAGCATACAGGGGGACGGAGAGACCCAGTACTTC. The complete variable domain, with remaining parts taken from reference TRBV28 and TRBJ2-5, reads DVKVTQSSRYLVKRTGEKVFLECVQDMDHENMFWYRQDPGLGLRLIYFSYDVKMKEKGDIPEGYSVSREKKERFSLILESASTNQTSMYLCASIQGDGETQYFGPGTRLLVL.

The chain joins TRBV6-5 to TRBJ1-3; weak D call: TRBD1 (6 bases). Looked up from germline, CDR1 is MNHEY and CDR2 is SVGAGI. The CDR3 is 11 amino acids. V lost 7 bases and J lost 11, with 12 bases in between. The CDR3 here is CASILRGSIYF. The CDR3 DNA reads as TGTGCCAGCATCCTCAGGGGCTCCATATATTTT.

This CDR3 reads CASSPRAGISEAFF. CDR3 coding DNA: TGTGCCAGTAGCCCCCGCGCGGGAATCTCTGAAGCTTTCTTT. This chain links TRBV19 with TRBJ1-1; D is unclear. CDR3 length: 14 residues. Trimming stripped 6 bases from V and 6 bases from J, with 17 bases between. The germline CDR1 and CDR2 sequences are LNHDA and SQIVND (reference sequence).

This CDR3 is CASRGPSNQPQHF. For the CDR3, the DNA is TGTGCCAGCAGGGGCCCTTCCAATCAGCCCCAGCATTTT. The chain links TRBV6-5 to TRBJ1-5; D is ambiguous. The CDR3 has 13 residues. Germline V lookup: CDR1 MNHEY, CDR2 SVGAGI. V dropped 6 bases and J dropped 3 bases, with 9 bases sitting between them.

This clone has only one observation. The chain carries TRBV4-2 and TRBJ2-1, with 10 bases identical to TRBD2. The germline gives CDR1 LGHNA, CDR2 YNFKEQ. This CDR3 contains 16 residues. The ends lost 5 bases at V and 9 bases at J; junction bases unmatched: 13. The CDR3 region is CASSFRTSGYSSEQFF. DNA of the CDR3: TGTGCCAGCAGCTTCCGGACTAGCGGTTACTCTAGTGAGCAGTTCTTC.

The J gene is TRBJ2-5, the V gene TRBV5-1; perhaps TRBD2 as D (5 bases). The V end lost 0 bases, the J end lost 5 bases, and 11 bases lay between the germline ends. The CDR3 has 14 amino acids. Germline CDR1 is SGHRS and CDR2 is YFSETQ. CDR3 region: CASSLETRGETQYF. In DNA, the CDR3 is TGCGCCAGCAGCTTGGAAACGAGAGGGGAGACCCAGTACTTC.

The chain uses TRBV13 and TRBJ2-3; the D is unclear. The V gene's germline CDR1 is PRHDT and CDR2 FYEKMQ (reference sequence). V lost 4 bases, J lost 5 bases, and 4 bases lay in between. The CDR3 runs 11 residues. Written as DNA, the CDR3 is TGTGCCAGCAGCTCCCGAGATACGCAGTATTTT. Translating it yields CASSSRDTQYF. The variable domain in full, completed from reference TRBV13 and TRBJ2-3, reads AAGVIQSPRHLIKEKRETATLKCYPIPRHDTVYWYQQGPGQDPQFLISFYEKMQSDKGSIPDRFSAQQFSDYHSELNMSSLELGDSALYFCASSSRDTQYFGPGTRLTVL.

V and J are TRBV4-1 and TRBJ1-5; the D is unclear. Trimming removed 0 bases from V and 3 bases from J, with 12 bases in between. Germline CDR1 MGHRA, CDR2 YSYEKL. This CDR3 contains 16 residues. The CDR3 region is CASSQEYGGLNQPQHF. Written as DNA, the CDR3 is TGCGCCAGCAGCCAAGAATATGGAGGGCTCAATCAGCCCCAGCATTTT.

This sequence joins TRBV5-1 and TRBJ2-5; TRBD1 is a possible D gene (5 bases). The germline gives CDR1 SGHRS, CDR2 YFSETQ. CDR3 length: 13 residues. V gave up 6 bases and J gave up 5 bases, with 14 bases separating them. This CDR3 reads CASNRQSEETQYF. The CDR3 DNA is TGCGCCAGCAACAGACAGTCCGAGGAGACCCAGTACTTC.

This clone came up a few times. The genes are TRBV9 and TRBJ2-7; the D gene is possibly TRBD1 (6 bases). Germline V gene data show CDR1 as SGDLS and CDR2 as YYNGEE. This CDR3 has 14 amino acids. Trimming removed 4 bases from V and 0 bases from J, with 11 bases in between. The CDR3 DNA is TGTGCCAGCAGCCTACAGGGTAGCTCCTACGAGCAGTACTTC. Its protein product is CASSLQGSSYEQYF.

The J gene is TRBJ2-1, the V gene TRBV29-1; 9 bases line up with TRBD1. CDR3 length: 14 amino acids. The V gene end was trimmed by 3 bases and the J gene end by 8 bases; junction bases not matched to a gene: 8. Germline V gene data show CDR1 as SQVTM and CDR2 as ANQGSEA. The CDR3 sequence is CSVDGTGQGYEQFF. CDR3 coding DNA: TGCAGCGTTGACGGTACGGGACAGGGCTATGAGCAGTTCTTC.

This chain connects TRBV28 to TRBJ1-5, with D possibly TRBD1 on 5 matching bases. Germline CDR1 MDHEN, CDR2 SYDVKM. Trimming took 6 bases from V and 4 from J, leaving 10 bases between them. The CDR3 contains 13 residues. CDR3: CASSPDSNQPQHF. The CDR3 nucleotides read TGTGCCAGCAGCCCCGACAGTAATCAGCCCCAGCATTTT.

The rearrangement joins TRBV12-2 to TRBJ1-2; the table calls TRBD1, which could not be checked here. TRBV12-2 is classified as a pseudogene. This CDR3 comprises 16 residues. Here the CDR3 DNA reads TGTGCAAGTCGCTTAGTAGGGGATCCCAGGGGCTATGGCTACACCTTC. It codes for CASRLVGDPRGYGYTF.

The J gene is TRBJ1-1, the V gene TRBV10-3, with no clear D. The CDR3 is made up of 13 amino acids. Germline V gives CDR1 ENHRY, CDR2 SYGVKD. Trimming pared 5 bases from V and 2 bases from J, leaving 9 bases between. This chain's CDR3 is CAISLAENTEAFF. The CDR3, as DNA: TGTGCCATCAGTCTGGCGGAAAACACTGAAGCTTTCTTT.

V gene TRBV2 combines with J gene TRBJ2-1; the D is unclear. Germline lookup yields CDR1 SNHLY and CDR2 FYNNEI. The CDR3 is made up of 13 amino acids. Trimming took off 5 bases at V and 6 bases at J, with 11 bases between the two ends. The CDR3 DNA follows: TGTGCCAGCAGTTCCCGACAAACCAATGAGCAGTTCTTC. Amino acid sequence: CASSSRQTNEQFF.

This chain's CDR3 is CASSSDNHRGEAFF. The CDR3 DNA follows: TGCGCCAGCAGCTCGGATAATCACAGGGGTGAAGCTTTCTTT. This chain uses TRBV5-1 with TRBJ1-1; 7 bases are a match to TRBD1. Trimming cost V 3 bases and J 7 bases; bases outside gene matches: 9. This CDR3 is 14 amino acids long. CDR1 and CDR2 (germline): SGHRS, YFSETQ.

The chain couples TRBV18 to TRBJ1-5; 8 bases fit TRBD1. Germline CDR1 and CDR2: KGHSH and LQKENI. This CDR3 comprises 17 residues. With V trimmed by 2 bases and J by 6 bases, 12 bases remained unmatched. The CDR3 is CASSPNRASGTGQPQHF. The CDR3 region has the DNA TGTGCCAGCTCACCAAACAGGGCTTCCGGGACAGGTCAGCCCCAGCATTTT.

The genes are TRBV27 and TRBJ2-3; weak D call: TRBD1 (6 bases). This CDR3 has 14 amino acids. The germline V gene has CDR1 MNHEY and CDR2 SMNVEV (reference sequence). V dropped 3 bases and J dropped 5 bases, with 12 bases sitting between them. CDR3 sequence reads: CASSLGPRGDTQYF. CDR3 in DNA: TGTGCCAGCAGTTTGGGCCCCAGGGGAGATACGCAGTATTTT.

The chain has TRBV5-1 and TRBJ1-5; D gene unclear. The germline CDR1 and CDR2 sequences are SGHRS and YFSETQ. This CDR3 comprises 14 residues. V was pared by 4 bases and J by 7 bases, with 15 bases between. DNA of the CDR3: TGCGCCAGCAGCCTGGATACATCATCCCAGCCCCAGCATTTT. Translated, it gives CASSLDTSSQPQHF.

The chain employs TRBV7-9 and TRBJ1-1; D unresolved. V was trimmed by 4 bases and J by 4 bases, leaving 16 bases between them. The CDR3 sequence is 15 residues long. In germline, CDR1 is SEHNR, CDR2 FQNEAQ (reference sequence). CDR3 protein: CASSSWATLVTEAFF. The CDR3, as DNA: TGTGCCAGCAGCTCCTGGGCCACATTAGTCACTGAAGCTTTCTTT.

In this sample, this clone turned up a few times. The sample has other DNA sequences that encode this CDR3 too. V usage is TRBV6-1 and J usage is TRBJ2-7, with a possible D match to TRBD2 (7 bases). Germline values: CDR1 MNHNS, CDR2 SASEGT. This CDR3 has 14 residues. Trimming stripped 1 base from V and 2 bases from J, with 9 bases between. CDR3 region: CASSEGGGPYEQYF. The CDR3 DNA reads as TGTGCCAGCAGTGAAGGCGGGGGCCCCTACGAGCAGTACTTC.

The chain is built from TRBV3-1 (or the pseudogene TRBV3-2) and TRBJ1-6, with 10 bases that match TRBD1. CDR1 is LGHDT and CDR2 is YNNKEL in the germline V gene (reference sequence). There are 15 residues in the CDR3. The J segment lost 7 bases and the V segment lost 4 bases, leaving 4 bases of the junction unmatched. This CDR3 reads CASSPGQGVNSPLHF. For the CDR3, the DNA is TGTGCCAGCAGCCCTGGACAGGGGGTCAATTCACCCCTCCACTTT.